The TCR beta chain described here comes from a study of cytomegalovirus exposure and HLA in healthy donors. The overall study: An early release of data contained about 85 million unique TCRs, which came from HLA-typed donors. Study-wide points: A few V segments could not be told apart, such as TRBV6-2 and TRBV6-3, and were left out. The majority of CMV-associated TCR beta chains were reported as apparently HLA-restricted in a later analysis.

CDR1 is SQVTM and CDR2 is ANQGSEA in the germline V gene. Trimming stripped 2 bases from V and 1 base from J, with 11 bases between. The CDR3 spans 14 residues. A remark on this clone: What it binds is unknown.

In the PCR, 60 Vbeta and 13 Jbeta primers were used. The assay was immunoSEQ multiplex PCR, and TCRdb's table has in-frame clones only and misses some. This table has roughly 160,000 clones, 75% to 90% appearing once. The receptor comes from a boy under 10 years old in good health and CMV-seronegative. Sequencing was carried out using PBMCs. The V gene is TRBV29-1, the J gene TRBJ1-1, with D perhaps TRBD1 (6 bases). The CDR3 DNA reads TGCAGCGTTGAAAACAGGGCGGAGAACACTGAAGCTTTCTTT. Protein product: CSVENRAENTEAFF. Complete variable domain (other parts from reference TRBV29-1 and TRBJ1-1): SAVISQKPSRDICQRGTSLTIQCQVDSQVTMMFWYRQQPGQSLTLIATANQGSEATYESGFVIDKFPISRPNLTFSTLTVSNMSPEDSSIYLCSVENRAENTEAFFGQGTRLTVV.